The 26 T cell receptor beta chains below were found in one sample sequenced in a study of Ad26.COV2.S vaccination and SARS-CoV-2 variants (dated by TCRdb to 2020 to 2022). The library relied on the immunoSEQ multiplex PCR assay. In TCRdb, the immuneACCESS table is reduced to in-frame sequences with V and J assigned. These tables do not hold every clone; where another copy was compared, an unresolved V gene accounts for under half, and the others remain unexplained. The sample includes a few hundred thousand clones, with 90% observed a single time. About 4.1% of the sample is taken by the ten largest. The treatment or condition label, as the study defines it: around 19 received Ad26.COV2.S at low or high dose, single or two shots; roughly five received placebo; per-sample allocation not given. For vaccine and placebo recipients, repertoires were sequenced using samples collected on day 63 after the first injection.

Sequences were derived from peripheral blood, sampled in a trial of Ad26.COV2.S vaccine versus placebo. Every receptor here comes from a person aged 18-65 years who received the Ad26.COV2.S COVID-19 vaccine or a placebo.

V and J are TRBV7-9 and TRBJ2-7, with D tentatively TRBD2 (5 bases). CDR1 and CDR2 (germline): SEHNR, FQNEAQ (reference sequence). The CDR3 covers 15 residues. The V and J ends lost 6 bases and 3 bases respectively, with 18 bases between them. In DNA, the CDR3 is TGTGCCAGCAGTGGACCGAGCGGAGCATACTACGAGCAGTACTTC. Amino acids: CASSGPSGAYYEQYF.

The chain uses TRBV12-3 or TRBV12-4 and TRBJ2-7, with TRBD2 matching over 10 bases. The junction had 5 bases not matched to a gene; V was cut back by 6 bases and J by 6 bases. The CDR3 loop spans 13 amino acids. This CDR3 is CASSTRLAGEQYF. The CDR3 DNA is TGTGCCAGCAGCACTCGACTAGCGGGCGAGCAGTACTTC.

V usage is TRBV28 and J usage is TRBJ2-2; D gene uncertain. Germline assignment: CDR1 MDHEN and CDR2 SYDVKM. The CDR3 totals 12 residues. Trimming left V 1 base short and J 6 bases short, with 3 bases between. The CDR3 DNA sequence: TGTGCCAGCAGTTTATTGGCCGGGGAGCTGTTTTTT. Translated: CASSLLAGELFF.

This clone has just one count. The chain combines TRBV12-3 or TRBV12-4 with TRBJ2-3; D is undetermined. The V and J ends lost 7 bases and 0 bases respectively, with 8 bases between them. The CDR3 totals 13 residues. CDR3 amino acids: CASTAQSTDTQYF. The CDR3 bases are TGTGCCAGCACAGCCCAGAGCACAGATACGCAGTATTTT.

The genes are TRBV6-2 or TRBV6-3 and TRBJ2-2; 7 bases line up with TRBD1. The CDR3 is 15 amino acids. The trim removed 6 bases at V and 7 bases at J, leaving 11 bases unmatched. CDR1 is MNHEY and CDR2 is SVGEGT in the germline V gene. CDR3 loop: CASSTGTAYGGELFF. CDR3 bases: TGTGCCAGCAGCACAGGGACAGCCTATGGCGGGGAGCTGTTTTTT.

The chain employs TRBV13 and TRBJ1-2, with 10 bases that match TRBD1. The CDR3 totals 14 residues. Germline CDR1 is PRHDT and CDR2 is FYEKMQ (reference sequence). J lost 2 bases, V lost 3 bases, and 0 bases had no gene match. The CDR3 region has the DNA TGTGCCAGCAGCTTGGACAGGGGGAACTATGGCTACACCTTC. Amino acids: CASSLDRGNYGYTF.

CDR3 DNA sequence: TGTGCCAGCCCCTCGTGGGGGGGATCCAGGCGATCCTACGAGCAGTACTTC. As protein: CASPSWGGSRRSYEQYF. The V gene is TRBV7-2, the J gene TRBJ2-7, with TRBD2 matching over 7 bases. Germline V gene lookup returns CDR1 SGHTA and CDR2 FQGNSA. The junction had 17 bases not matched to a gene; V was cut back by 8 bases and J by 1 base. This CDR3 comprises 17 residues.

This clone was picked up one time. The gene calls are TRBV6-2 or TRBV6-3 and TRBJ2-2; D gene ambiguous. Trimming pared 2 bases from V and 1 base from J, leaving 8 bases between. The CDR3 consists of 15 residues. Germline V gene data show CDR1 as MNHEY and CDR2 as SVGEGT. This CDR3 is CASSYIRWNTGELFF. CDR3 sequence (DNA): TGTGCCAGCAGTTACATCAGGTGGAACACCGGGGAGCTGTTTTTT.

The J gene is TRBJ2-6, the V gene TRBV7-2, with a tentative D call TRBD2 (5 bases). Germline loops: CDR1 SGHTA, CDR2 FQGNSA. The CDR3 sequence is 16 residues long. With 6 bases removed from V and 2 bases from J, the gap between germline ends came to 14 bases. The CDR3 DNA reads TGTGCCAGCAGTCGCCTGGGAGTCCCTGGGGCCAACGTCCTGACTTTC. Protein: CASSRLGVPGANVLTF.

The chain joins TRBV27 to TRBJ2-1, with TRBD2 matching over 7 bases. The CDR3 runs 16 residues. Germline V CDR1 and CDR2: MNHEY, SMNVEV (reference sequence). J gave up 5 bases and V 3 bases, and 10 bases lay outside the gene matches. CDR3: CASSFSTSRAHNEQFF. In nucleotides, the CDR3 is TGTGCCAGCAGTTTCTCGACTAGCAGGGCGCACAATGAGCAGTTCTTC.

The chain carries TRBV27 and TRBJ2-7, with D unclear. With 2 bases removed from V and 6 bases from J, the gap between germline ends came to 11 bases. The CDR3 covers 13 residues. Germline loops: CDR1 MNHEY, CDR2 SMNVEV (reference sequence). The chain's CDR3 is CASSLINQFEQYF. As DNA, the CDR3 is TGTGCCAGCAGTTTAATAAATCAGTTCGAGCAGTACTTC.

The V and J genes are TRBV9 and TRBJ2-1; 14 bases fit TRBD2. The CDR3 runs to 15 residues. With 4 bases clipped from V and 9 bases from J, the junction kept 6 bases outside the gene matches. Per germline, CDR1 SGDLS and CDR2 YYNGEE. The CDR3 spells CASSPGLAGESEQFF. CDR3 DNA: TGTGCCAGCAGCCCGGGACTAGCGGGAGAAAGTGAGCAGTTCTTC.

The chain has TRBV4-1 and TRBJ1-2, with unresolved D. The germline V gene has CDR1 MGHRA and CDR2 YSYEKL. This CDR3 region has 12 residues. Between the trimmed V and J ends, which lost 3 bases and 7 bases, there was a span of 9 bases. The CDR3, as DNA: TGCGCCAGCAGCCAGGATGACCTTGGCTACACCTTC. Its translation is CASSQDDLGYTF.

J is TRBJ2-7 and V is TRBV4-1; D perhaps matches TRBD1 (5 bases). This CDR3 spans 14 amino acids. Germline V lookup: CDR1 MGHRA, CDR2 YSYEKL. Trimming removed 0 bases from V and 3 bases from J, with 9 bases in between. This chain's CDR3 is CASSQDRQNYEQYF. The CDR3 DNA reads TGCGCCAGCAGCCAAGATAGACAGAACTACGAGCAGTACTTC.

The J gene is TRBJ1-5, the V gene TRBV18; TRBD1 agrees at 11 bases. Trimming took 2 bases from V and 6 from J; bases not matched to a gene: 6. CDR3 length equals 16 residues. Per the germline V gene, CDR1 is KGHSH and CDR2 is LQKENI. CDR3 in amino acids: CASSPNRDRGIQPQHF. The CDR3 nucleotides are TGTGCCAGCTCACCAAACCGGGACAGGGGGATTCAGCCCCAGCATTTT.

The chain has TRBV15 and TRBJ2-3; TRBD2 agrees at 10 bases. V lost 0 bases and J lost 10; bases outside the gene matches: 13. Germline CDR1 LNHNV, CDR2 YYDKDF (reference sequence). The CDR3 has 17 residues. The CDR3 DNA reads TGTGCCACCAGCAGAGATTGGTCCCCTAGCGGGAGTGCTGCGCAGTATTTT. Protein product: CATSRDWSPSGSAAQYF. The full variable domain, with the rest looked up from reference TRBV15 and TRBJ2-3, is DAMVIQNPRYQVTQFGKPVTLSCSQTLNHNVMYWYQQKSSQAPKLLFHYYDKDFNNEADTPDNFQSRRPNTSFCFLDIRSPGLGDTAMYLCATSRDWSPSGSAAQYFGPGTRLTVL.

V usage is TRBV29-1 and J usage is TRBJ2-7; D remains ambiguous. Trimming took 3 bases from V and 6 from J, leaving 12 bases between them. Germline CDR1 and CDR2: SQVTM and ANQGSEA. This CDR3 is built from 12 residues. The CDR3 region has the DNA TGCAGCGTTGATTGGGCTCCCTCCGAGCAGTACTTC. Encoded protein: CSVDWAPSEQYF.

This chain uses TRBV6-5 with TRBJ1-1; D gene unclear. The ends were cut back, 4 bases at V and 2 bases at J, with 11 bases in the middle. Germline V CDR1 and CDR2: MNHEY, SVGAGI. The CDR3 sequence is 14 residues long. In DNA, the CDR3 is TGTGCCAGCAGTTGGAGCGGGAGTAACACTGAAGCTTTCTTT. Translation gives CASSWSGSNTEAFF.

This chain connects TRBV4-1 to TRBJ2-2; D unclear. The CDR3 is 17 amino acids. Germline lookup yields CDR1 MGHRA and CDR2 YSYEKL. V gave up 2 bases and J gave up 2 bases, with 15 bases separating them. CDR3 nucleotides: TGCGCCAGCAGCCAAAACCCTTCTCCCGTAAACACCGGGGAGCTGTTTTTT. It translates to CASSQNPSPVNTGELFF.

The chain links TRBV7-2 to TRBJ1-2; a possible D gene is TRBD1 (6 bases). V lost 3 bases and J 1 base, leaving 6 bases between the germline ends. The CDR3 sequence is 13 residues long. CDR1 and CDR2 (germline): SGHTA, FQGNSA. The CDR3 DNA is TGTGCCAGCAGCTTGGACAGTAACTATGGCTACACCTTC. Protein sequence: CASSLDSNYGYTF.

This rearrangement joins TRBV7-9 to TRBJ2-3; no reliable D call. V was pared by 5 bases and J by 2 bases, with 8 bases between. Looked up from germline, CDR1 is SEHNR and CDR2 is FQNEAQ (reference sequence). CDR3 length: 13 amino acids. This chain's CDR3 is CASSPGDTDTQYF. The CDR3 nucleotides are TGTGCCAGCAGCCCGGGTGACACAGATACGCAGTATTTT.

With respect to this clone: Within the sample, other DNA sequences also encode this same CDR3. The V and J genes are TRBV7-2 and TRBJ2-7; 10 bases match TRBD2. The V gene's germline CDR1 is SGHTA and CDR2 FQGNSA. The CDR3 totals 15 residues. Trimming cost V 1 base and J 4 bases; bases outside gene matches: 4. The CDR3 nucleotides are TGTGCCAGCAGCTTAGGGGCTAGCGGGAGTTACGAGCAGTACTTC. Its translation: CASSLGASGSYEQYF. Filled out from reference TRBV7-2 and TRBJ2-7, the complete variable domain reads GAGVSQSPSNKVTEKGKDVELRCDPISGHTALYWYRQSLGQGLEFLIYFQGNSAPDKSGLPSDRFSAERTGGSVSTLTIQRTQQEDSAVYLCASSLGASGSYEQYFGPGTRLTVT.

This chain links TRBV27 with TRBJ2-3; 10 bases match TRBD1. J was trimmed by 3 bases and V by 6 bases; bases with no gene match: 9. Germline V gene lookup returns CDR1 MNHEY and CDR2 SMNVEV (reference sequence). The CDR3 has 16 residues. CDR3 nucleotides: TGTGCCAGCAGCAGAGGACCGGGACAGGGGACAGATACGCAGTATTTT. Protein product: CASSRGPGQGTDTQYF.

The J gene is TRBJ1-5, the V gene TRBV11-2, with 8 bases lining up with TRBD1. After removal of 3 bases from V and 4 bases from J, the junction contained 2 bases not matched to a gene. The CDR3 covers 14 residues. In germline, CDR1 is SGHAT, CDR2 FQNNGV. CDR3 sequence reads: CASSLGQVNQPQHF. The CDR3 DNA reads as TGTGCCAGCAGCTTGGGACAGGTAAATCAGCCCCAGCATTTT.

The CDR3 is CASSKGTSGLNTGELFF. The CDR3 nucleotides read TGTGCCAGCAGCAAGGGGACTAGCGGGTTGAACACCGGGGAGCTGTTTTTT. This chain uses TRBV5-4 with TRBJ2-2; 12 positions match TRBD2. CDR1 is SGHNT, CDR2 YYREEE, per germline (reference sequence). The V segment lost 4 bases and the J segment 1 base; nucleotides outside the gene matches: 5. The CDR3 consists of 17 residues.

This sequence joins TRBV3-1 (or the pseudogene TRBV3-2) and TRBJ2-2; 7 nucleotides align to TRBD2. Trimming removed 6 bases from V and 0 bases from J; junction bases left unmatched: 22. The CDR3 covers 21 residues. Germline loops: CDR1 LGHDT, CDR2 YNNKEL (reference sequence). The CDR3 coding sequence is TGTGCCAGCAGGGCGACACCGGGACTAAGGGACGTTGGCTCGAACACCGGGGAGCTGTTTTTT. This gives the protein CASRATPGLRDVGSNTGELFF.